This passage covers 21 T cell receptor beta chains from one sample sequenced in a study of post-analysis software for immune sequencing data. Findings and caveats of the study: Several TRBV segments, TRBV5-6, TRBV5-1 and TRBV20-1 among them, were found more frequent in patients than controls.

Every TCR beta cDNA library bore unique molecular identifiers. TCRdb redid the calling of the PCR reads with MiXCR, one entry per CDR3 protein. The table lists some 690,000 distinct CDR3 sequences, 59% of them singletons. These receptors have no known antigen. The specimen sequenced was blood. The receptors shown here come from a girl aged 2 to 9 with multiple sclerosis.

The J gene is TRBJ1-2, the V gene TRBV12-3 or TRBV12-4; D is possibly TRBD1 (6 bases). Trimming shortened V by 2 bases and J by 2 bases, and 12 bases separated the two germline ends. The CDR3 totals 15 residues. CDR3 DNA sequence: TGTGCCAGCAGTTTAAACGGGGGGGGCAACTATGGCTACACCTTC. It codes for CASSLNGGGNYGYTF.

The chain links TRBV12-5 to TRBJ2-5; TRBD1 is a possible D gene (6 bases). CDR3 size: 13 residues. Trimming shortened V by 10 bases and J by 7 bases, and 19 bases separated the two germline ends. Germline CDR1 reads LGHNT; CDR2 reads FRNRAP. The CDR3 nucleotides are TGTGCTACGTCAGGGGTATTGGTAGGGACCCAGTACTTC. Its protein product is CATSGVLVGTQYF.

This CDR3 reads CASSERGQGVPTEQFF. CDR3 DNA: TGTGCCAGCAGCGAGAGAGGACAGGGAGTACCAACTGAGCAGTTCTTC. The chain couples TRBV9 to TRBJ2-1, with TRBD1 matching over 8 bases. Trimming at V came to 3 bases and at J to 9 bases, leaving 14 bases not matched to a gene. Germline values: CDR1 SGDLS, CDR2 YYNGEE. The CDR3 is 16 amino acids. Full variable domain (rest looked up from reference TRBV9 and TRBJ2-1): DSGVTQTPKHLITATGQRVTLRCSPRSGDLSVYWYQQSLDQGLQFLIQYYNGEERAKGNILERFSAQQFPDLHSELNLSSLELGDSALYFCASSERGQGVPTEQFFGPGTRLTVL.

This clonotype came up a few times. The gene calls are TRBV6-5 and TRBJ2-1; perhaps TRBD1 as D (6 bases). V lost 6 bases and J lost 5, with 8 bases in between. The CDR3 consists of 12 residues. The germline CDR1 and CDR2 sequences are MNHEY and SVGAGI. This CDR3 is CASRYRDNEQFF. CDR3 bases: TGTGCCAGCAGATACAGGGACAATGAGCAGTTCTTC.

This chain links TRBV20-1 with TRBJ2-7; tentative D call: TRBD1 (6 bases). Between the trimmed V and J ends, which lost 7 bases and 7 bases, there was a span of 23 bases. This CDR3 region has 14 residues. Germline assignment: CDR1 DFQATT and CDR2 SNEGSKA (reference sequence). CDR3 residues: CSGTTNRVPNEQYF. CDR3 DNA: TGCAGTGGAACTACTAACAGGGTTCCCAATGAGCAGTACTTC.

This chain uses TRBV20-1 with TRBJ2-3; 13 bases are shared with TRBD2. The CDR3 consists of 15 residues. V shed 7 bases, J shed 4 bases, and the junction held 8 bases outside the gene matches. CDR1 is DFQATT and CDR2 is SNEGSKA in the germline V gene (reference sequence). The CDR3 DNA sequence: TGCAGTGTTCCTCGGACTAGCGGGAGATCAGATACGCAGTATTTT. This sequence encodes CSVPRTSGRSDTQYF.

The sample holds a few counts of this clonotype. This chain connects TRBV29-1 to TRBJ2-3; a weak D match, TRBD2 (5 bases). The CDR3 totals 13 residues. The V gene's germline CDR1 is SQVTM and CDR2 ANQGSEA. V lost 8 bases to trimming and J lost 2 bases, with 14 bases between them. CDR3 amino acids: CSSDRDTTDTQYF. DNA of the CDR3: TGCAGCTCAGACCGGGATACCACAGATACGCAGTATTTT.

Concerning this clonotype itself: One junction end does not reproduce the germline sequence, and a read error may be involved. The chain couples TRBV6-2 or TRBV6-3 to TRBJ2-1; unclear D gene. This CDR3 region has 14 residues. Germline CDR1 and CDR2: MNHEY and SVGEGT. The CDR3 loop is CASGIWGSYNKQFF. The CDR3 DNA reads TGTGCCAGCGGGATATGGGGATCCTACAATAAGCAGTTCTTC.

This clonotype was observed a handful of times. This rearrangement joins TRBV7-2 to TRBJ2-3; no reliable D call. The V and J ends lost 5 bases and 5 bases respectively, with 14 bases between them. Germline CDR1 reads SGHTA; CDR2 reads FQGNSA. This CDR3 comprises 14 residues. CDR3 coding DNA: TGTGCCAGCAGCCGCAAGAACTCACTAGATACGCAGTATTTT. Its translation: CASSRKNSLDTQYF.

This rearrangement joins TRBV28 to TRBJ2-4, with TRBD1 identical over 8 bases. The J call may be faulty, since TRBJ2-7 better matches the DNA end. Germline V gene data show CDR1 as MDHEN and CDR2 as SYDVKM. There are 16 residues in the CDR3. The CDR3 coding sequence is TGTGCCAGCAGTTCCAACGGACAGGGACTTACCTACGAGCAGTACTTC. It codes for CASSSNGQGLTYEQYF.

Here the CDR3 reads CASSLDSLSGADTQYF. The CDR3 DNA reads TGTGCCAGCAGCTTAGATTCTCTAAGCGGCGCAGATACGCAGTATTTT. V is TRBV11-3 and J is TRBJ2-3, with D possibly TRBD2 on 5 matching bases. Trimming stripped 0 bases from V and 4 bases from J, with 14 bases between. The V gene's germline CDR1 is SGHNT and CDR2 YENEEA. The CDR3 has 16 residues.

V is TRBV2 and J is TRBJ2-2; the match to TRBD2 covers 9 bases. CDR3 length: 16 residues. Trimming at V came to 4 bases and at J to 2 bases, leaving 5 bases not matched to a gene. Germline V CDR1 and CDR2: SNHLY, FYNNEI. The CDR3 DNA is TGTGCCAGCAGTGGAAGCGGGGGGTCCAACACCGGGGAGCTGTTTTTT. It yields the protein CASSGSGGSNTGELFF.

V and J are TRBV5-1 and TRBJ2-7; D may be TRBD2 (6 bases). The CDR3 is 15 residues long. Trimming pared 6 bases from V and 2 bases from J, leaving 18 bases between. Germline-derived CDR1 and CDR2 are SGHRS and YFSETQ. The DNA of the CDR3 is TGCGCCAGCACCAAATGGCCGGGGGAGACCTACGAGCAGTACTTC. This codes for CASTKWPGETYEQYF.

The gene calls are TRBV4-1 and TRBJ2-7; 10 bases agree with TRBD2. This CDR3 spans 16 amino acids. J lost 2 bases, V lost 5 bases, and 9 bases had no gene match. Per the germline V gene, CDR1 is MGHRA and CDR2 is YSYEKL. CDR3 nucleotides: TGCGCCAGCAGCTTTACCATAGCGGGAGGCCCCTACGAGCAGTACTTC. Amino acids: CASSFTIAGGPYEQYF.

The J gene is TRBJ1-2, the V gene TRBV27; 8 nucleotides match TRBD1. Per germline, CDR1 MNHEY and CDR2 SMNVEV (reference sequence). The junction had 7 bases not matched to a gene; V was cut back by 6 bases and J by 7 bases. The CDR3 totals 13 residues. The CDR3 DNA reads as TGTGCCAGCAGGGGGATCGGACAGGGTGGCTACACCTTC. Its protein is CASRGIGQGGYTF.

Details on this clonotype: One base away lies a much larger clone, so this may be a sequencing read error. The V call is TRBV6-4, the J call TRBJ2-6, with D perhaps matching TRBD1 (5 bases). This CDR3 is built from 16 residues. From germline, CDR1 is MRHNA and CDR2 SNTAGT. DNA of the CDR3: TGTGCCGGCAGTGAACAAGGGGACTCTGGGGCCAACGTCCTGACTTTC. It yields the protein CAGSEQGDSGANVLTF.

The chain uses TRBV7-9 and TRBJ2-1, with D perhaps TRBD2 (6 bases). Trimming cost V 1 base and J 8 bases, with 9 bases left between them. CDR3 length: 13 residues. Germline CDR1 and CDR2: SEHNR and FQNEAQ (reference sequence). The chain's CDR3 is CASSLVVADEQFF. The DNA for the CDR3 is TGTGCCAGCAGCTTAGTGGTAGCGGATGAGCAGTTCTTC.

This clonotype was counted a few times. The chain is built from TRBV7-9 and TRBJ1-2, with 10 bases fitting TRBD1. The V gene end was trimmed by 5 bases and the J gene end by 3 bases; junction bases not matched to a gene: 9. Germline CDR1 and CDR2: SEHNR and FQNEAQ (reference sequence). This CDR3 is 16 amino acids long. DNA for the CDR3: TGTGCCAGCAGCCCTGGACAGGGGGGTTTGGACTATGGCTACACCTTC. As protein: CASSPGQGGLDYGYTF.

The J gene is TRBJ1-5, the V gene TRBV5-6, with TRBD1 identical over 7 bases. Per the germline V gene, CDR1 is SGHDT and CDR2 is YYEEEE. The CDR3 runs 15 residues. V lost 4 bases to trimming and J lost 2 bases; unmatched junction nucleotides: 6. The DNA for the CDR3 is TGTGCCAGCAGCCCCAACAGGGGAGGCAATCAGCCCCAGCATTTT. Translation gives CASSPNRGGNQPQHF. The whole variable domain, remainder taken from reference TRBV5-6 and TRBJ1-5, is DAGVTQSPTHLIKTRGQQVTLRCSPKSGHDTVSWYQQALGQGPQFIFQYYEEEERQRGNFPDRFSGHQFPNYSSELNVNALLLGDSALYLCASSPNRGGNQPQHFGDGTRLSIL.

This clonotype was picked up a small number of times. The chain couples TRBV6-5 to TRBJ2-5, with D possibly being TRBD1 (6 bases). Trimming cost V 5 bases and J 9 bases, with 13 bases left between them. This CDR3 has 12 amino acids. Germline-derived CDR1 and CDR2 are MNHEY and SVGAGI. The CDR3 coding sequence is TGTGCCAGCAGTCTCGACAGGAGGTCCCAGTACTTC. Protein product: CASSLDRRSQYF.

This chain links TRBV4-1 with TRBJ1-4; no reliable D call. Trimming stripped 1 base from V and 4 bases from J, with 10 bases between. Germline loops: CDR1 MGHRA, CDR2 YSYEKL. The CDR3 runs 15 residues. The CDR3 sequence is CASSQAESFNEKLFF. The CDR3, as DNA: TGCGCCAGCAGCCAAGCGGAGTCGTTTAATGAAAAACTGTTTTTT.